This T cell receptor (beta chain) came from a study of blood T cells in healthy people across ages. Per the germline V gene, CDR1 is MNHEY and CDR2 is SVGEGT. The CDR3 covers 12 residues. Comments on this clonotype: A much larger clone lies one base from this, so it may be a read error.

PCR was performed a second time for roughly 7 to 12 cycles using a sample-barcoded 5' primer and a J-beta primer mix. Each CDR3 protein is one row after TCRdb ran MiXCR on the 5' RACE reads. The sample includes 850,000 or so distinct CDR3 sequences, under 30% of them seen just once. This sequence originates from a woman aged 80 or over in good health. J is TRBJ2-5 and V is TRBV6-2 or TRBV6-3; a weak D match, TRBD1 (6 bases). The DNA end favors TRBJ2-1, so the J call may be wrong. The sample was blood. Here the CDR3 reads CASSGQQETQFF. The CDR3 region has the DNA TGTGCCAGCAGTGGACAGCAAGAGACCCAGTTCTTC.